The T cell receptor beta chain described here comes from a study of T cells in localized non-small cell lung cancer. Findings and caveats of the study: There were a median roughly 60 of the top 100 tumor clones appearing in adjacent lung. Longer overall survival was linked to higher blood T cell density. Without multi-region sequencing, intratumor heterogeneity could not be excluded. Uninvolved adjacent lung had higher T cell clonality than tumor and all other tissues.

The data were produced by immunoSEQ multiplex PCR, yet TCRdb's version contains in-frame clones alone and is incomplete. In the table there are more than 25,000 clones, 90% to 95% of which are singletons. This CDR3 spans 18 amino acids. Germline V gives CDR1 MDHEN, CDR2 SYDVKM. V lost 7 bases, J lost 0 bases, and 22 bases lay in between. Comments on this clone: Its specificity is not known.

The chain employs TRBV28 and TRBJ1-5, with D perhaps matching TRBD1 (6 bases). This receptor was taken from a man between 40 and 69 years old with stage II lung adenocarcinoma. Specimen: PBMCs, collected before any cancer treatment. For the CDR3, the DNA is TGTGCCAGCATAGCTCCGTCGGGGGCCCGAAATAGCAATCAGCCCCAGCATTTT. Amino acids: CASIAPSGARNSNQPQHF. Supplemented by reference TRBV28 and TRBJ1-5, the full variable domain reads DVKVTQSSRYLVKRTGEKVFLECVQDMDHENMFWYRQDPGLGLRLIYFSYDVKMKEKGDIPEGYSVSREKKERFSLILESASTNQTSMYLCASIAPSGARNSNQPQHFGDGTRLSIL.